The TCR beta chain described here comes from a study of cytomegalovirus exposure and HLA in healthy donors. The PCR ran on 60 Vbeta and 13 Jbeta primers. Repertoires were generated with immunoSEQ multiplex PCR, while TCRdb's copy carries only in-frame clones and drops some. The sample lists approximately 150,000 clones, roughly four fifths occurring once. The germline gives CDR1 SGHTA, CDR2 FQGNSA. The CDR3 extends over 14 amino acids. The rearrangement joins TRBV7-2 to TRBJ2-5; 7 bases fit TRBD2. The J call is uncertain, as TRBJ2-7 better fits the DNA end. The sample comprised PBMCs. The sequence was collected from a man in his fifties or sixties in good health and CMV-seropositive. The CDR3, as DNA: TGTGCCAGCAGCTTTAGCGGGCCCCACTACGAGCAGTACTTC. This encodes CASSFSGPHYEQYF.